This T cell receptor beta chain was sequenced for a study of CD8 T cells in Susac syndrome (dated by TCRdb to the late 2010s). About the full investigation: Of the Susac syndrome patients who were sequenced, roughly 6 had clinically active disease and eight were in clinical remission. The study used repertoire sequencing to test whether antigen drove CD8+ T cell activation and differentiation in Susac syndrome. At blood withdrawal, Susac syndrome patients were therapy-naive, treated with corticosteroids (with IVIg additionally given to some), or treated with IVIg alone. Study-wide conclusions, independent of this receptor: The CD4+ T cell repertoire of patients with Susac syndrome showed no detectable clonal expansion. The study acknowledged that relatively few individuals were included in the TCR sequencing and HLA analysis.

Concerning this clonotype: Its antigen has not been determined. Base qualities are not at hand, and no much larger clone is one base apart.

RNA was extracted using the RNeasy kit, and about 0.45 to 1 ug of the RNA was reverse transcribed with random hexamers. TCR beta CDR3 regions were amplified with the immunoSEQ multiplex PCR assay covering 54 Vbeta and 13 Jbeta segments. PCR amplification bias was corrected by using a synthetic template baseline for primer optimization and computational correction. The paper's data handling went like this. Reads were assigned to V, D and J genes according to IMGT and analyzed in immunoSEQ Analyzer, with only productive sequences retained. Clonality was calculated as one minus the Shannon entropy normalized by log2 of the number of productive unique sequences. For each patient and control, public and private clones were evaluated within the 100 most prevalent clones. Clones were defined as Susac-specific if absent from the healthy and MS cohorts, from 900 to 1,200 published viral clones and from other ImmuneACCESS disease sequences. TCRdb reprocessed the public reads (quality trimming at Q25 with fastp, clone calling with MiXCR) and kept in-frame beta chains. Every CDR3 protein is listed once, alongside the most common genes and DNA of its rows. The authors' filters were not applied to this entry. Recorded for this sample are about 140,000 distinct CDR3 sequences; around 93% of them occurred a single time. The ten largest clones represent roughly 0.14% of the sample.

The cysteine opens and the phenylalanine closes a CDR3 of 14 amino acids. Just the 42-base CDR3 DNA is kept, in frame starting at base 1. Trimming at the junction amounts to 5 bases on V and 1 base on J, and the germline ends lie 11 bases apart. From the germline V gene (reference sequence), CDR1 is SGHNT and CDR2 is YYREEE. High-throughput TCR beta sequencing profiled peripheral blood CD8+ and CD4+ T cells from healthy donors, Susac syndrome patients and multiple sclerosis patients. The Susac syndrome patients fulfilled recently defined diagnostic criteria for either definite or probable disease. Bulk CD8+ and CD4+ T cells were purified by magnetic negative isolation, whereas CD8+ TEMRA cells were enriched by FACS. Blood was drawn into EDTA tubes, processed within 24 hours, and PBMCs were isolated by density gradient centrifugation. PBMCs intended for TCR sequencing were cryopreserved in liquid nitrogen and were subsequently thawed in a 37 degrees C water bath. The sorted or isolated CD4+, CD8+ and CD8+ TEMRA cells had a purity of 90% or higher.

This sequence was found in a human donor with Susac syndrome. The sequence is built from TRBV5-4 and TRBJ2-3; perhaps TRBD2 is the D gene, with 6 bases matching. The material sequenced was CD4+ T cells from PBMCs. The CDR3 in this case is CASSSGSRTDTQYF. The DNA sequence follows: TGTGCCAGCAGTAGCGGTTCCCGCACAGATACGCAGTATTTT.